Only a few counts were recorded for the clone carrying this T cell receptor (beta chain). Antigen specificity is unknown. The data originate from a study of T cell repertoires in cytomegalovirus infection. Background on the study: Shared public TCR beta signatures pointed to both CMV infection and a matching HLA type. Study observations and caveats: Carriage of CMV together with the relevant HLA was identifiable through cumulative public TCR beta family frequency.

Each CDR3 protein is one row after TCRdb ran MiXCR on the reads. Among about 770,000 distinct CDR3 sequences listed, roughly 28% were seen once. Sequencing used cultured CD8+ T cells from PBMCs, obtained from culture after CMV antigen stimulation. The origin of this receptor is a human donor in good health (CMV status not recorded). Some clones in this sample may be carry-over from other donors' samples.

In DNA form, the CDR3 reads TGTGCCAGCAGCCCCACTCTCGGTGGGCGGCAGCCCCAGCATTTT. This encodes CASSPTLGGRQPQHF. The chain recombines TRBV4-2 with TRBJ1-5; no reliable D call. Looked up from germline, CDR1 is LGHNA and CDR2 is YNFKEQ. This CDR3 is built from 15 residues. Deletions cut 4 bases from V and 7 bases from J, with 17 bases between.